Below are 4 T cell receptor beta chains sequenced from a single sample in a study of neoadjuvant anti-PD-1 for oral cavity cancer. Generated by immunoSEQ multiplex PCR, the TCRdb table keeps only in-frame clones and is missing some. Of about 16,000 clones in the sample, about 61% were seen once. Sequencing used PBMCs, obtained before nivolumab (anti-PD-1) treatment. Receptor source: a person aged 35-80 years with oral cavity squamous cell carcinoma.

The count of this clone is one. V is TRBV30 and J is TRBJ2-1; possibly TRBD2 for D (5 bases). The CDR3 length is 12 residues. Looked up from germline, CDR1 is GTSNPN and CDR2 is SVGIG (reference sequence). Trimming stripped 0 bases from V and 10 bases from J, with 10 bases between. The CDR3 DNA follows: TGTGCCTGGAGTGTCGGACTCCTCGAGCAGTTCTTC. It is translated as CAWSVGLLEQFF.

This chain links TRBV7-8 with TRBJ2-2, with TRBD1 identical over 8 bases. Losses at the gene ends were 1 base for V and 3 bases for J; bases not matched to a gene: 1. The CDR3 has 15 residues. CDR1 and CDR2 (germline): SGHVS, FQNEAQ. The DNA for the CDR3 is TGTGCCAGCAGCTTAGGGACAGGGTACACCGGGGAGCTGTTTTTT. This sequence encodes CASSLGTGYTGELFF. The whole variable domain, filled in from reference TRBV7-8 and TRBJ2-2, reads GAGVSQSPRYKVAKRGQDVALRCDPISGHVSLFWYQQALGQGPEFLTYFQNEAQLDKSGLPSDRFFAERPEGSVSTLKIQRTQQEDSAVYLCASSLGTGYTGELFFGEGSRLTVL.

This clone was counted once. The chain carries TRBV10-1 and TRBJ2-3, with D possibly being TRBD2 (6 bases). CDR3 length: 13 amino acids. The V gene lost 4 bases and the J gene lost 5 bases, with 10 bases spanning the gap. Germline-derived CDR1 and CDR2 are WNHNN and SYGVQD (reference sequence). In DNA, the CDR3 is TGCGCCAGCAGTGCGGGAGTAGTAGATACGCAGTATTTT. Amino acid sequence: CASSAGVVDTQYF.

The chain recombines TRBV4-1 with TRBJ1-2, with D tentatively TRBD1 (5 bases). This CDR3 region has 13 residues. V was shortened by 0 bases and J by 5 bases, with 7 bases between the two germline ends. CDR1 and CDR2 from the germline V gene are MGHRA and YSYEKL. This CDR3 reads CASSQDREYGYTF. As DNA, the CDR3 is TGCGCCAGCAGCCAAGACAGGGAGTATGGCTACACCTTC.